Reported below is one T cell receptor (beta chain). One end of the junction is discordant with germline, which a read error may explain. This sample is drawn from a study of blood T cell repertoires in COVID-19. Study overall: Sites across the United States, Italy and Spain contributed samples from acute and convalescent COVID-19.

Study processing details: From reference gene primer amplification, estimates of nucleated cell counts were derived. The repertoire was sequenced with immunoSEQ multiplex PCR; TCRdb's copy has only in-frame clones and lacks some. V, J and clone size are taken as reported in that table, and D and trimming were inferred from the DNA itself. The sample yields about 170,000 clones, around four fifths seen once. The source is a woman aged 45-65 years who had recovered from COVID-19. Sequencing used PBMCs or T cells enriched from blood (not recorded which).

Written as DNA, the CDR3 is TGTGCCAGCAGTGCGGTAGGACTAGCGGGGAATTTT. This codes for CASSAVGLAGNF. The genes are TRBV12-3 or TRBV12-4 and TRBJ2-3; TRBD2 agrees at 12 bases. The CDR3 contains 12 residues.